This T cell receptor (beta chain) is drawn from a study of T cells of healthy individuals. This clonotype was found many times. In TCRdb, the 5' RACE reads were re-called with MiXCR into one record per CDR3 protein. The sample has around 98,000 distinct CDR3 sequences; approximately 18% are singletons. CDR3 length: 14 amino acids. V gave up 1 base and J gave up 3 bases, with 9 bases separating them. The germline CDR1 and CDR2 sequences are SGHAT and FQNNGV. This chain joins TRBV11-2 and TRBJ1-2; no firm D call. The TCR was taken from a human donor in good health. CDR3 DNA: TGTGCCAGCAGCTTAGGGCGGTGGGACTATGGCTACACCTTC. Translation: CASSLGRWDYGYTF. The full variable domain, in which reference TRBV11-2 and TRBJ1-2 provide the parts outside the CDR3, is EAGVAQSPRYKIIEKRQSVAFWCNPISGHATLYWYQQILGQGPKLLIQFQNNGVVDDSQLPKDRFSAERLKGVDSTLKIQPAKLEDSAVYLCASSLGRWDYGYTFGSGTRLTVV.